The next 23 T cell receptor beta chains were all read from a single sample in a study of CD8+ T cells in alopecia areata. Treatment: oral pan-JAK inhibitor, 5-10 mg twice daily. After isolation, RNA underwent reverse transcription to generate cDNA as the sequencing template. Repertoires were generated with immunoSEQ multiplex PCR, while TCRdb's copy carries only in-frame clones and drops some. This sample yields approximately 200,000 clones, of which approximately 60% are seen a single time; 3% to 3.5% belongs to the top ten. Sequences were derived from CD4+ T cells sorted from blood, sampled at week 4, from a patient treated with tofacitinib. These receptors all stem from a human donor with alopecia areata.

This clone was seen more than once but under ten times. The CDR3 loop reads CASRRGPGTGELFF. CDR3 DNA: TGCGCCAGCAGGAGGGGGCCGGGGACCGGGGAGCTGTTTTTT. This chain links TRBV5-1 with TRBJ2-2; 7 nucleotides match TRBD1. CDR3 length: 14 amino acids. V shed 5 bases and J 5 bases; nucleotides not matched to a gene: 6. Germline assignment: CDR1 SGHRS and CDR2 YFSETQ.

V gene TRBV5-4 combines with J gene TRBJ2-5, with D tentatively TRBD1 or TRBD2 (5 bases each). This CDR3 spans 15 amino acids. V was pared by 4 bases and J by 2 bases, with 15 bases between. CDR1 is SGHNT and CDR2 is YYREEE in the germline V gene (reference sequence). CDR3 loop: CASSPGAILQETQYF. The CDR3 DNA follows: TGTGCCAGCAGCCCCGGGGCCATTTTGCAAGAGACCCAGTACTTC.

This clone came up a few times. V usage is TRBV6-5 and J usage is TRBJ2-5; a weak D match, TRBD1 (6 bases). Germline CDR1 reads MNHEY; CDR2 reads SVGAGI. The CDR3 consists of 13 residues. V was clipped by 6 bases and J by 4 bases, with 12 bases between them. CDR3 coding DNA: TGTGCCAGCAGAAGAATAGGGGGAGAGACCCAGTACTTC. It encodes CASRRIGGETQYF.

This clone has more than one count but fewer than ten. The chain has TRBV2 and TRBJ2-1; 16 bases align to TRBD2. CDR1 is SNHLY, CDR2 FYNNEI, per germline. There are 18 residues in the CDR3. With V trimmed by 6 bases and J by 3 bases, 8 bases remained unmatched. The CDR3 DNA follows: TGTGCCAGCAGCGTAGAGGGACTAGCGGGGGGGCGCTACAATGAGCAGTTCTTC. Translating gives CASSVEGLAGGRYNEQFF. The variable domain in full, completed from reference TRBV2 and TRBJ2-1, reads EPEVTQTPSHQVTQMGQEVILRCVPISNHLYFYWYRQILGQKVEFLVSFYNNEISEKSEIFDDQFSVERPDGSNFTLKIRSTKLEDSAMYFCASSVEGLAGGRYNEQFFGPGTRLTVL.

The CDR3 loop is CASSVARGFSEQYF. The CDR3 region has the DNA TGTGCCAGCAGCGTGGCCAGGGGTTTCAGCGAGCAGTACTTC. The chain is built from TRBV7-6 and TRBJ2-7; TRBD1 is a possible D gene (6 bases). V lost 5 bases and J lost 6, with 17 bases in between. In germline, CDR1 is SGHVS, CDR2 FNYEAQ. The CDR3 has 14 residues.

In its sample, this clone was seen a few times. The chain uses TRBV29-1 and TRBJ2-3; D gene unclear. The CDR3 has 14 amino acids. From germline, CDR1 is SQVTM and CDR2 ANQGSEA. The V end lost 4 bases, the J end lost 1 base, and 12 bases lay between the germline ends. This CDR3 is CSVAAGRRTDTQYF. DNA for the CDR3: TGCAGCGTTGCGGCAGGCAGGCGCACAGATACGCAGTATTTT.

This CDR3 is CSVDGRGGEDTQYF. CDR3 in DNA: TGCAGCGTTGACGGGCGGGGGGGCGAGGATACGCAGTATTTT. V and J are TRBV29-1 and TRBJ2-3; 9 positions match TRBD2. The CDR3 is made up of 14 amino acids. The V gene end was trimmed by 3 bases and the J gene end by 6 bases; junction bases not matched to a gene: 7. Per the germline V gene, CDR1 is SQVTM and CDR2 is ANQGSEA.

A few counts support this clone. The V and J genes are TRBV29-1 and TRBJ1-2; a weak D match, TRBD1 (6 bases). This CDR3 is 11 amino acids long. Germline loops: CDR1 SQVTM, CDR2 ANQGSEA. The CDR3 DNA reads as TGCACGGCCAGAGGGGGCTATGGCTACACCTTC. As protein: CTARGGYGYTF.

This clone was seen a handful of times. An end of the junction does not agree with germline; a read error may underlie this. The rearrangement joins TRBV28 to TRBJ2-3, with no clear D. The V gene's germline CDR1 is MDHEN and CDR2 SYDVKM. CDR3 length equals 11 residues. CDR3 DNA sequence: TGTGCCAGCAGTAACCGGGCCACACTCGGGTTT. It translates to CASSNRATLGF.

CDR3: CASRAGIETQYF. CDR3 nucleotides: TGCGCCAGCAGGGCAGGGATAGAGACCCAGTACTTC. V gene TRBV5-1 combines with J gene TRBJ2-5; D may be TRBD1 (5 bases). The CDR3 consists of 12 residues. V was clipped by 5 bases and J by 4 bases, with 9 bases between them. Germline values: CDR1 SGHRS, CDR2 YFSETQ.

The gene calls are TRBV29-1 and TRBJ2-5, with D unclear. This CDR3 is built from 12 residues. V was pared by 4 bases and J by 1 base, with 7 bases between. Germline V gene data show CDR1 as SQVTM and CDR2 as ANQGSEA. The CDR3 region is CSVGWAQETQYF. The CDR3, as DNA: TGCAGCGTTGGATGGGCCCAAGAGACCCAGTACTTC.

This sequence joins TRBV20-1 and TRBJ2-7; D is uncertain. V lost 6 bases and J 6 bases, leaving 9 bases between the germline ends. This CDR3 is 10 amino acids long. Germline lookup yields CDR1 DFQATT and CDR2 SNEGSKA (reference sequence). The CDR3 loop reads CSAKFGEQYF. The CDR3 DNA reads TGCAGTGCCAAGTTTGGCGAGCAGTACTTC.

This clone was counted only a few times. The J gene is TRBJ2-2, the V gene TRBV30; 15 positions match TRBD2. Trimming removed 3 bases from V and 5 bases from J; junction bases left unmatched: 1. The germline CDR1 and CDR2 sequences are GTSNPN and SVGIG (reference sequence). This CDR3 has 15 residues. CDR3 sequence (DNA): TGTGCCTGGAGAGGGACTAGCGGGGGGACCGGGGAGCTGTTTTTT. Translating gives CAWRGTSGGTGELFF. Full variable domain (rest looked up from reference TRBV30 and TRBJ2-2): SQTIHQWPATLVQPVGSPLSLECTVEGTSNPNLYWYRQAAGRGLQLLFYSVGIGQISSEVPQNLSASRPQDRQFILSSKKLLLSDSGFYLCAWRGTSGGTGELFFGEGSRLTVL.

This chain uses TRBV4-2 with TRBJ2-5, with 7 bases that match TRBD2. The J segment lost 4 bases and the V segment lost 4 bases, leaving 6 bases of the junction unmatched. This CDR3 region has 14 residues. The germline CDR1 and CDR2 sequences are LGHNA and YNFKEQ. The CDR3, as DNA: TGTGCCAGCAGCCGGGGGGGTCCGCGAGAGACCCAGTACTTC. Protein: CASSRGGPRETQYF.

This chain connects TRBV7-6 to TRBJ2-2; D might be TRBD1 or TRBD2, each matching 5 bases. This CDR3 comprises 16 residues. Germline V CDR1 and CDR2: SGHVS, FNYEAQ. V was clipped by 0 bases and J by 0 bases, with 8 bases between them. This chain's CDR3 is CASSLAVGANTGELFF. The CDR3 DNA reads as TGTGCCAGCAGCTTAGCGGTGGGGGCGAACACCGGGGAGCTGTTTTTT.

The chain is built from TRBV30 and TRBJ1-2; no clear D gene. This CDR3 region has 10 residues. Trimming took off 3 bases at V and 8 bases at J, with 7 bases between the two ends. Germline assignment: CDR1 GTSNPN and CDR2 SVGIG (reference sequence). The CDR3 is CAWSRRGYTF. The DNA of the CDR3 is TGTGCCTGGAGCAGGCGGGGCTACACCTTC.

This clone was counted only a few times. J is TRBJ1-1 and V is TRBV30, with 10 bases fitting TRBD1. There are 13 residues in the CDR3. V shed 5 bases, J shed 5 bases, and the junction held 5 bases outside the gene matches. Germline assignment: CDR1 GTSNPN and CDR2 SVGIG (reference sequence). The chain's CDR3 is CAWSTGGWTEAFF. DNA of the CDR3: TGTGCCTGGTCGACAGGGGGCTGGACTGAAGCTTTCTTT. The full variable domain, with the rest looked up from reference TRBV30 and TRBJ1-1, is SQTIHQWPATLVQPVGSPLSLECTVEGTSNPNLYWYRQAAGRGLQLLFYSVGIGQISSEVPQNLSASRPQDRQFILSSKKLLLSDSGFYLCAWSTGGWTEAFFGQGTRLTVV.

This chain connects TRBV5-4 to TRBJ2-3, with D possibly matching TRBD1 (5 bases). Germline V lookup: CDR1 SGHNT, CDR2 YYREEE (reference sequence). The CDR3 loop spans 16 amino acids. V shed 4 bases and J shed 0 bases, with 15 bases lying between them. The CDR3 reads CASSTQGSRSTDTQYF. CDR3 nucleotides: TGTGCCAGCAGCACCCAGGGATCAAGGAGCACAGATACGCAGTATTTT.

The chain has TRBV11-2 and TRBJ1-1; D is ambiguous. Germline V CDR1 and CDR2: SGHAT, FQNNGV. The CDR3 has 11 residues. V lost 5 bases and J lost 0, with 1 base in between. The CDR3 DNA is TGTGCCAGCAGCCTGAACACTGAAGCTTTCTTT. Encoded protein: CASSLNTEAFF.

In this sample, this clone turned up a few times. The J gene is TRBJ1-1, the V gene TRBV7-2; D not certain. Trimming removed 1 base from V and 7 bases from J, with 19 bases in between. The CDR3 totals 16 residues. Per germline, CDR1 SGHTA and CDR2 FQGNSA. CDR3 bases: TGTGCCAGCAGCTTAGGTTTGGGCATCCGTCGAGATGAAGCTTTCTTT. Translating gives CASSLGLGIRRDEAFF.

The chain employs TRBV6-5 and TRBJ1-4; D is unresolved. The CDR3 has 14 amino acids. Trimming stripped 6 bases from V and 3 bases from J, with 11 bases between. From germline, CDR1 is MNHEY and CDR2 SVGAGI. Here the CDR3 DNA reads TGTGCCAGCAGAGCCCGCACAGCTAATGAAAAACTGTTTTTT. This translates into CASRARTANEKLFF.

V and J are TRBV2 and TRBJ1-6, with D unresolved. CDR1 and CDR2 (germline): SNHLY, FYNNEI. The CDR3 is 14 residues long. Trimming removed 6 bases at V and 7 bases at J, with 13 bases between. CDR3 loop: CASRTLLGNSPLHF. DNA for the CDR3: TGTGCCAGCAGAACCCTCTTGGGGAATTCACCCCTCCACTTT.

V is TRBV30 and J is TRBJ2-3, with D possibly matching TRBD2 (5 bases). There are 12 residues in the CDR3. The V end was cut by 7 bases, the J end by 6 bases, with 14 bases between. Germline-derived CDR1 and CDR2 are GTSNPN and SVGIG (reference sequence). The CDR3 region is CAYSGSADTQYF. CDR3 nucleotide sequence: TGTGCCTACTCGGGGTCGGCGGATACGCAGTATTTT.